This T cell receptor beta chain stems from a study of blood T cell repertoires in COVID-19. Study-wide context: Acute and convalescent COVID-19 samples came from the United States, Italy and Spain. The cDNA or gDNA used as material had been derived from T cells, B-cell-depleted T cells, or PBMCs.

In the original workflow: Estimation of nucleated cell counts relied on the amplification of reference gene primers. Assay: immunoSEQ multiplex PCR; the TCRdb copy retains only in-frame clones and omits some. The DNA was the basis for D and trimming; V, J and clone size are from that table. The top ten clones hold just under 6.5% of a sample with about 300,000 clones, 75% to 90% of them seen once. The CDR3 has 16 residues. Germline loops: CDR1 SGHVS, CDR2 FNYEAQ. J lost 9 bases, V lost 5 bases, and 11 bases had no gene match. Specimen: peripheral blood. V gene TRBV7-6 combines with J gene TRBJ2-1, with 12 positions matching TRBD2. This sequence originates from a woman in her fifties or sixties with COVID-19, enrolled during active disease. The DNA of the CDR3 is TGTGCCAGCAGCCCTGTGGTGCTAGCGGGAGGGGGTGAGCAGTTCTTC. This translates into CASSPVVLAGGGEQFF.